These 8 T cell receptor beta chains were all obtained from the same sample, sequenced in a study of T cell changes during pregnancy in multiple sclerosis. The protocol was immunoSEQ multiplex PCR, while the TCRdb copy is restricted to in-frame clones and leaves out a portion. In the table there are approximately 70,000 clones, 92% of which are singletons. The source was peripheral blood, collected in the second trimester of pregnancy. The receptor source for this set is a female donor in good health, enrolled as a control in a pregnancy study.

This chain joins TRBV28 and TRBJ2-3; tentative D call: TRBD2 (6 bases). The CDR3 contains 14 residues. CDR1 MDHEN and CDR2 SYDVKM come from the germline V gene. Trimming cost V 6 bases and J 7 bases, with 17 bases left between them. The CDR3 DNA reads TGTGCCAGCAGGGAGGGTAGCGGCACCAATACGCAGTATTTT. It specifies CASREGSGTNTQYF. Full variable domain (outside the CDR3, taken from reference TRBV28 and TRBJ2-3): DVKVTQSSRYLVKRTGEKVFLECVQDMDHENMFWYRQDPGLGLRLIYFSYDVKMKEKGDIPEGYSVSREKKERFSLILESASTNQTSMYLCASREGSGTNTQYFGPGTRLTVL.

The V call is TRBV4-3, the J call TRBJ2-7; 9 bases agree with TRBD2. The CDR3 has 17 residues. Trimming removed 0 bases from V and 5 bases from J; junction bases left unmatched: 11. Germline lookup yields CDR1 LGHNA and CDR2 YSLEER. The CDR3 here is CASSQDLREGRPDEQYF. The CDR3 nucleotides read TGCGCCAGCAGCCAAGATCTGCGGGAGGGCCGTCCGGACGAGCAGTACTTC.

The V gene is TRBV5-1, the J gene TRBJ2-7; the D gene is possibly TRBD1 (6 bases). V lost 5 bases and J 12 bases, leaving 27 bases between the germline ends. Germline V lookup: CDR1 SGHRS, CDR2 YFSETQ. This CDR3 is 15 amino acids long. The CDR3: CASRPAATGGLEGYF. For the CDR3, the DNA is TGCGCCAGCAGACCAGCCGCGACAGGTGGACTCGAGGGGTACTTC.

This sequence joins TRBV5-1 and TRBJ2-1; 10 nucleotides line up with TRBD1. CDR1 and CDR2 (germline): SGHRS, YFSETQ. The CDR3 extends over 14 amino acids. Losses at the gene ends were 4 bases for V and 8 bases for J; bases not matched to a gene: 6. The CDR3 coding sequence is TGCGCCAGCAGCCTGACCGGGACAGGGGATGAGCAGTTCTTC. This encodes CASSLTGTGDEQFF.

The chain uses TRBV5-1 and TRBJ2-6; D perhaps matches TRBD1 (5 bases). The V and J ends lost 5 bases and 0 bases respectively, with 15 bases between them. CDR3 length: 17 amino acids. The germline V gene has CDR1 SGHRS and CDR2 YFSETQ. The CDR3 spells CASSITGVTSGANVLTF. CDR3 coding DNA: TGCGCCAGCAGTATCACAGGAGTGACCTCTGGGGCCAACGTCCTGACTTTC.

The chain is built from TRBV5-1 and TRBJ1-1; D might be TRBD1 (6 bases). Trimming pared 7 bases from V and 1 base from J, leaving 17 bases between. The CDR3 length is 15 residues. The germline CDR1 and CDR2 sequences are SGHRS and YFSETQ. The CDR3 sequence is CASGPGGLRNTEAFF. The CDR3 DNA reads as TGCGCCAGCGGGCCCGGGGGGCTAAGGAACACTGAAGCTTTCTTT.

V gene TRBV7-3 combines with J gene TRBJ2-1, with 9 bases fitting TRBD2. The CDR3 extends over 15 amino acids. Germline lookup yields CDR1 SGHTA and CDR2 FQGTGA. The V and J ends lost 5 bases and 0 bases, in that order; junction bases with no gene match: 2. The CDR3 nucleotides read TGTGCCAGCAGCATTAGCGGGAGCTCCTACAATGAGCAGTTCTTC. Protein sequence: CASSISGSSYNEQFF. Full variable domain (outside the CDR3, taken from reference TRBV7-3 and TRBJ2-1): GAGVSQTPSNKVTEKGKYVELRCDPISGHTALYWYRQSLGQGPEFLIYFQGTGAADDSGLPNDRFFAVRPEGSVSTLKIQRTERGDSAVYLCASSISGSSYNEQFFGPGTRLTVL.

The chain employs TRBV5-6 and TRBJ1-1; D possibly corresponds to TRBD1 (6 bases). The germline V gene has CDR1 SGHDT and CDR2 YYEEEE. Trimming removed 4 bases at V and 2 bases at J, with 12 bases between. The CDR3 has 14 residues. The CDR3 loop is CASSLWTVNTEAFF. The DNA of the CDR3 is TGTGCCAGCAGCCTCTGGACAGTCAACACTGAAGCTTTCTTT. Drawing the rest from reference TRBV5-6 and TRBJ1-1, the complete variable domain is DAGVTQSPTHLIKTRGQQVTLRCSPKSGHDTVSWYQQALGQGPQFIFQYYEEEERQRGNFPDRFSGHQFPNYSSELNVNALLLGDSALYLCASSLWTVNTEAFFGQGTRLTVV.